These 3 T cell receptor beta chains were all obtained from the same sample, sequenced in a study of cytomegalovirus exposure and HLA in healthy donors. The PCR employed 60 Vbeta primers together with 13 Jbeta primers. Measured with immunoSEQ multiplex PCR; TCRdb has only the in-frame clones, and not every one. The sample yields 170,000 or so clones, about four fifths seen once. The sequenced sample was PBMCs. These receptors were collected from a man under 40 in good health and CMV-seropositive.

This chain joins TRBV6-1 and TRBJ1-3; weak D call: TRBD1 (5 bases). V lost 0 bases and J 3 bases, leaving 12 bases between the germline ends. Germline V gene data show CDR1 as MNHNS and CDR2 as SASEGT. The CDR3 loop spans 16 amino acids. The CDR3 spells CASSEAGRGGGNTIYF. The CDR3 DNA reads TGTGCCAGCAGTGAAGCGGGGAGGGGCGGTGGAAACACCATATATTTT.

This clone showed up just once. This chain uses TRBV29-1 with TRBJ1-1; possible D gene TRBD1, 6 bases. V was trimmed by 0 bases and J by 0 bases, leaving 17 bases between them. CDR1 and CDR2 from the germline V gene are SQVTM and ANQGSEA. The length of the CDR3 is 17 residues. CDR3 protein: CSVEERSGVNVNTEAFF. The CDR3 nucleotides read TGCAGCGTTGAAGAAAGGTCAGGGGTGAACGTGAACACTGAAGCTTTCTTT.

CDR3 in amino acids: CASSQDSGSEAFF. CDR3 coding DNA: TGCGCCAGCAGCCAAGACTCAGGGTCTGAAGCTTTCTTT. The chain has TRBV4-3 and TRBJ1-1; D possibly corresponds to TRBD1 (5 bases). The CDR3 is 13 amino acids. V was clipped by 0 bases and J by 6 bases, with 8 bases between them. The V gene's germline CDR1 is LGHNA and CDR2 YSLEER.